This T cell receptor beta chain was documented in a study of blood T cell repertoires in COVID-19 (dated by TCRdb to about 2020). For the wider study: Samples from collaborators originated in the United States, Italy and Spain and spanned both the acute and convalescent phases of COVID-19. The material from the prospective study consisted of cDNA or gDNA derived from T cells, B-cell-depleted T cells, or PBMCs. Subjects who had been exposed to COVID-19, were actively infected with it, or had recovered from it provided the deeply sampled blood TCRbeta repertoires that made up the dataset. The repertoires were released in a freely available public database intended as a resource for research on the immune response to SARS-CoV-2. The samples were drawn from the first 160 participants of the ongoing ImmuneRACE study and from some 1,300 subjects provided by 6 global collaborators. A de-identified subject ID, COVID-19 status, age in years and sex were almost always included in the sample metadata. Where HLA class I and class II types were available, the types were taken from metadata supplied by the sample provider, not from assay-based typing. What the study reported, not specific to this receptor: The quantity of clinical and demographic metadata differed by source and by participant and was supplied without curation.

Whole blood was collected in K2EDTA tubes by collaborating institutions according to the institutions' own protocols. For TCRbeta analysis, collaborators shipped samples in one of three forms: frozen whole blood, isolated PBMCs, or DNA extracted from either of those sample types. TCRbeta CDR3 regions were amplified from genomic DNA using the immunoSEQ Assay, a bias-controlled multiplex PCR. On the authors' methods: The number of nucleated cells in each sample was estimated by amplification of reference gene primers within the assay. Sequence reads were collapsed and filtered to measure the absolute abundance of every unique TCRbeta CDR3 rearrangement. For each sample, productive Simpson clonality was calculated by taking the square root of Simpson's diversity index across productive rearrangements. TCRdb limited this immuneACCESS table to in-frame rearrangements with V and J called. A share of clones is missing; checked studies link under half to unresolved V genes, and the rest is unexplained. V and J calls and clone size are copied from that table; D and trimming were computed from the DNA. A total of about 260,000 clones appear in this sample, around 84% of them only once. Clones ranked in the top ten supply around 4% of the sample.

For CDR1 and CDR2, the germline V gene lists KGHSH and LQKENI. The trim is 6 bases for V and 3 bases for J, with a gap of 15 bases between the germline ends. The CDR3 starts with the cysteine, ends with the phenylalanine, and has 14 residues. The entry retains the CDR3 DNA only, 42 bases that are in frame from base 1. Concerning this clone: What this receptor recognizes is not known. Base qualities are not at hand, and no much larger clone is one base apart.

The V gene is TRBV18 and the J gene is TRBJ2-7, with no confidently assigned D gene. Sequenced sample: peripheral blood. This TCR was sampled from a man between 60 and 75 years old with acute or convalescent COVID-19. The CDR3 loop reads CASSLGPSGYEQYF. The sequenced DNA: TGTGCCAGCTCCCTGGGTCCCTCGGGCTACGAGCAGTACTTC.